These 27 T cell receptor beta chains came from one sample sequenced in a study of OX40 agonist ivuxolimab in advanced cancers. The protocol was immunoSEQ multiplex PCR, while the TCRdb copy is restricted to in-frame clones and leaves out a portion. The data contain 45,000 to 50,000 clones, 80% to 85% of them seen just once; the ten biggest clones take up around 7.8%. Sample: CD4+ or CD8+ T cells sorted from blood, taken in a trial of the OX40 agonist ivuxolimab. The receptors here all came from an adult with an advanced solid tumor such as melanoma, head and neck, liver or kidney cancer.

The chain links TRBV2 to TRBJ1-5; no reliable D call. Germline CDR1 reads SNHLY; CDR2 reads FYNNEI. V lost 5 bases to trimming and J lost 0 bases, with 11 bases between them. The CDR3 is made up of 15 amino acids. The CDR3 DNA follows: TGTGCCAGCAGTCGGACTGTCGATAGCAATCAGCCCCAGCATTTT. Its translation is CASSRTVDSNQPQHF.

CDR3 nucleotides: TGCGCCAGCAGCCCCAGGGGCAGGGACACCGGGGAGCTGTTTTTT. Encoded protein: CASSPRGRDTGELFF. This chain connects TRBV5-1 to TRBJ2-2; weak D call: TRBD1 (6 bases). The CDR3 runs 15 residues. The V gene's germline CDR1 is SGHRS and CDR2 YFSETQ. V lost 4 bases and J lost 3, with 13 bases in between.

The chain links TRBV2 to TRBJ1-5; 11 bases are shared with TRBD1. The V and J ends lost 4 bases and 6 bases, in that order; junction bases with no gene match: 5. In germline, CDR1 is SNHLY, CDR2 FYNNEI. The CDR3 sequence is 15 residues long. This CDR3 reads CASSAGTGGSQPQHF. The CDR3 nucleotides are TGTGCCAGCAGTGCTGGGACAGGGGGTAGTCAGCCCCAGCATTTT.

The chain carries TRBV5-4 and TRBJ1-1; D is unresolved. The germline V gene has CDR1 SGHNT and CDR2 YYREEE (reference sequence). This CDR3 has 14 residues. Trimming took off 3 bases at V and 1 base at J, with 10 bases between the two ends. The CDR3 DNA reads TGTGCCAGCAGCTGGGAAGGCTCGAACACTGAAGCTTTCTTT. This gives the protein CASSWEGSNTEAFF.

The chain recombines TRBV7-2 with TRBJ1-2; tentative D call: TRBD1 (6 bases). The CDR3 is made up of 18 amino acids. V shed 5 bases and J shed 8 bases, with 30 bases lying between them. CDR1 is SGHTA, CDR2 FQGNSA, per germline. The CDR3 region is CASSQRPPGAGYGGGYTF. CDR3 coding DNA: TGTGCCAGCAGCCAGCGGCCCCCAGGGGCGGGATATGGTGGGGGCTACACCTTC.

V is TRBV7-9 and J is TRBJ2-2, with 9 bases identical to TRBD1. The CDR3 length is 16 residues. The germline CDR1 and CDR2 sequences are SEHNR and FQNEAQ (reference sequence). The V segment lost 5 bases and the J segment 2 bases; nucleotides outside the gene matches: 6. The CDR3 sequence is CASSNTGGANTGELFF. For the CDR3, the DNA is TGTGCCAGCAGCAACACAGGGGGCGCTAACACCGGGGAGCTGTTTTTT.

This clone was counted a single time. The chain recombines TRBV7-2 with TRBJ2-1; 7 bases line up with TRBD1. Germline CDR1 and CDR2: SGHTA and FQGNSA. J was trimmed by 4 bases and V by 11 bases; bases with no gene match: 8. The CDR3 runs 13 residues. The CDR3 is CACRDRFYNEQFF. The CDR3 DNA sequence: TGTGCCTGCCGGGACAGATTTTACAATGAGCAGTTCTTC.

A few counts support this clone. This sequence joins TRBV10-1 and TRBJ2-5, with a weak D call TRBD2 (6 bases). The V gene lost 2 bases and the J gene lost 3 bases, with 13 bases spanning the gap. Germline V gene data show CDR1 as WNHNN and CDR2 as SYGVQD (reference sequence). CDR3 size: 15 residues. The CDR3, as DNA: TGCGCCAGCAGTGAGGAGGGGACTCACGAAGAGACCCAGTACTTC. It encodes CASSEEGTHEETQYF.

The V and J genes are TRBV7-6 and TRBJ2-1; 10 bases agree with TRBD2. J lost 4 bases, V lost 5 bases, and 14 bases had no gene match. The CDR3 totals 18 residues. Germline V gives CDR1 SGHVS, CDR2 FNYEAQ. The CDR3 region is CASSRPRSGTSAYNEQFF. The CDR3 bases are TGTGCCAGCAGCCGTCCCCGTTCAGGGACTAGCGCATACAATGAGCAGTTCTTC.

The chain is built from TRBV25-1 and TRBJ2-3, with D uncertain. V lost 4 bases and J lost 1, with 6 bases in between. This CDR3 has 13 amino acids. Germline assignment: CDR1 MGHDK and CDR2 SYGVNS. The CDR3 here is CASSVGGTDTQYF. The CDR3 nucleotides are TGTGCCAGCAGTGTGGGCGGCACAGATACGCAGTATTTT.

The chain recombines TRBV28 with TRBJ1-2; no reliable D call. The germline V gene encodes CDR1 MDHEN and CDR2 SYDVKM. The CDR3 runs to 17 residues. V lost 6 bases and J lost 4, with 24 bases in between. CDR3 sequence (DNA): TGTGCCAGCAGATCATGGACGGAAAGACCCCCTACCTATGGCTACACCTTC. As protein: CASRSWTERPPTYGYTF.

The V and J genes are TRBV19 and TRBJ1-1, with 7 bases fitting TRBD1. The CDR3 is made up of 13 amino acids. CDR1 is LNHDA, CDR2 SQIVND, per germline (reference sequence). V lost 10 bases and J lost 1; bases outside the gene matches: 6. The CDR3 loop reads CATRDSSNTEAFF. CDR3 coding DNA: TGTGCCACCCGGGACAGCTCGAACACTGAAGCTTTCTTT. The full variable domain, with the rest looked up from reference TRBV19 and TRBJ1-1, is DGGITQSPKYLFRKEGQNVTLSCEQNLNHDAMYWYRQDPGQGLRLIYYSQIVNDFQKGDIAEGYSVSREKKESFPLTVTSAQKNPTAFYLCATRDSSNTEAFFGQGTRLTVV.

The chain is built from TRBV2 and TRBJ2-1, with 7 bases identical to TRBD2. CDR3 length: 13 residues. Germline loops: CDR1 SNHLY, CDR2 FYNNEI. V was clipped by 6 bases and J by 5 bases; unmatched bases: 4. The CDR3 reads CASSRDYNNEQFF. The CDR3 DNA sequence: TGTGCCAGCAGCCGGGACTATAACAATGAGCAGTTCTTC.

This rearrangement joins TRBV19 to TRBJ2-1; D call uncertain. Trimming shortened V by 1 base and J by 0 bases, and 7 bases separated the two germline ends. In germline, CDR1 is LNHDA, CDR2 SQIVND (reference sequence). The CDR3 covers 15 residues. The CDR3 DNA follows: TGTGCCAGTAGTATAGCGGGTAGCTCCTACAATGAGCAGTTCTTC. Translation: CASSIAGSSYNEQFF.

About this clone itself: The junction departs from the called germline gene at one end, perhaps through a read error. The V and J genes are TRBV19 and TRBJ2-4; maybe TRBD2 (5 bases). Germline assignment: CDR1 LNHDA and CDR2 SQIVND (reference sequence). CDR3 size: 12 residues. CDR3: CASSIIGEERHF. Written as DNA, the CDR3 is TGTGCCAGTAGTATAATCGGGGAAGAGAGACACTTC.

The chain couples TRBV10-2 to TRBJ2-1; no clear D. CDR3 length: 14 amino acids. The germline CDR1 and CDR2 sequences are WSHSY and SAAADI. The V and J ends lost 3 bases and 7 bases respectively, with 13 bases between them. DNA of the CDR3: TGCGCCAGCAGTGAAGGGATAGCAGTGAATGAGCAGTTCTTC. Encoded protein: CASSEGIAVNEQFF.

V gene TRBV27 combines with J gene TRBJ2-1, with D possibly being TRBD1 or TRBD2 (5 bases each). Germline CDR1 reads MNHEY; CDR2 reads SMNVEV (reference sequence). V was cut by 7 bases and J by 3 bases, with 10 bases left in between. The length of the CDR3 is 13 residues. The CDR3 region is CASKRGLYNEQFF. The DNA of the CDR3 is TGTGCCAGCAAGAGGGGCCTCTACAATGAGCAGTTCTTC.

The chain employs TRBV6-1 and TRBJ2-2; maybe TRBD1 (6 bases). The CDR3 totals 13 residues. V was pared by 6 bases and J by 3 bases, with 8 bases between. The germline CDR1 and CDR2 sequences are MNHNS and SASEGT. In DNA form, the CDR3 reads TGTGCCAGCAGGAACAGGGACACCGGGGAGCTGTTTTTT. This codes for CASRNRDTGELFF.

This chain joins TRBV7-6 and TRBJ2-7; D possibly corresponds to TRBD2 (5 bases). This CDR3 is 17 amino acids long. V lost 5 bases and J lost 3, with 23 bases in between. Looked up from germline, CDR1 is SGHVS and CDR2 is FNYEAQ. CDR3: CASSPSGGGPQFYEQYF. CDR3 bases: TGTGCCAGCAGCCCCAGTGGAGGCGGTCCTCAGTTCTACGAGCAGTACTTC.

V and J are TRBV14 and TRBJ2-5, with D perhaps TRBD1 (5 bases). The V gene's germline CDR1 is SGHDN and CDR2 FVKESK. The CDR3 covers 14 residues. V lost 1 base and J lost 7, with 13 bases in between. CDR3 protein: CASSQATTTGTQYF. The CDR3 DNA reads TGTGCCAGCAGCCAAGCTACCACAACAGGGACCCAGTACTTC.

The chain is built from TRBV29-1 and TRBJ1-2, with D possibly being TRBD1 (6 bases). This CDR3 spans 12 amino acids. Per the germline V gene, CDR1 is SQVTM and CDR2 is ANQGSEA. Trimming removed 6 bases from V and 3 bases from J, with 11 bases in between. The CDR3 DNA sequence: TGCAGCGTCGCACAGGGAGACTATGGCTACACCTTC. Encoded protein: CSVAQGDYGYTF.

The chain recombines TRBV5-1 with TRBJ1-1, with D uncertain. The CDR3 runs to 13 residues. V dropped 5 bases and J dropped 0 bases, with 8 bases sitting between them. In germline, CDR1 is SGHRS, CDR2 YFSETQ. The CDR3 spells CASRQQLNTEAFF. Here the CDR3 DNA reads TGCGCCAGCAGACAGCAATTGAACACTGAAGCTTTCTTT.

This clone came up once. The J gene is TRBJ2-5, the V gene TRBV19; 9 bases map to TRBD2. This CDR3 is built from 15 residues. With V trimmed by 3 bases and J by 4 bases, 6 bases remained unmatched. Germline values: CDR1 LNHDA, CDR2 SQIVND (reference sequence). The CDR3 here is CASSISSGEGETQYF. The DNA of the CDR3 is TGTGCCAGTAGTATTTCTAGCGGGGAGGGAGAGACCCAGTACTTC.

V usage is TRBV7-6 and J usage is TRBJ2-7; a weak D match, TRBD2 (6 bases). Between the trimmed V and J ends, which lost 5 bases and 4 bases, there was a span of 18 bases. Germline V gives CDR1 SGHVS, CDR2 FNYEAQ. The CDR3 sequence is 15 residues long. CDR3 DNA sequence: TGTGCCAGCAGCCCGCAGGAGGGCCACTTATACGAGCAGTACTTC. Translated, it gives CASSPQEGHLYEQYF.

The genes are TRBV6-1 and TRBJ2-2; D not certain. CDR3 length: 15 amino acids. Germline-derived CDR1 and CDR2 are MNHNS and SASEGT. V gave up 2 bases and J gave up 6 bases, with 13 bases separating them. CDR3 DNA: TGTGCCAGCAGTGAATGGGGAACGGGCGCCGGGGAGCTGTTTTTT. As protein: CASSEWGTGAGELFF.

This clone is a singleton in its sample. This sequence joins TRBV9 and TRBJ2-1; 10 bases match TRBD2. With V trimmed by 0 bases and J by 1 base, 7 bases remained unmatched. Germline V gene sequence: CDR1 SGDLS, CDR2 YYNGEE. The CDR3 spans 18 residues. For the CDR3, the DNA is TGTGCCAGCAGCGTAGACCTAGCGGGAGTTTGGTCCTACAATGAGCAGTTCTTC. Its translation is CASSVDLAGVWSYNEQFF.

The J gene is TRBJ1-3, the V gene TRBV12-5; D is unresolved. Germline CDR1 reads LGHNT; CDR2 reads FRNRAP. The V end lost 5 bases, the J end lost 1 base, and 9 bases lay between the germline ends. This CDR3 has 14 residues. This chain's CDR3 is CASGIGSSGNTIYF. CDR3 DNA sequence: TGTGCTAGTGGTATAGGGAGTTCTGGAAACACCATATATTTT. Full variable domain (missing parts from reference TRBV12-5 and TRBJ1-3): DARVTQTPRHKVTEMGQEVTMRCQPILGHNTVFWYRQTMMQGLELLAYFRNRAPLDDSGMPKDRFSAEMPDATLATLKIQPSEPRDSAVYFCASGIGSSGNTIYFGEGSWLTVV.